This passage covers 32 T cell receptor beta chains from one sample sequenced in a study of spatial heterogeneity in lung cancer. Study-wide findings and caveats: Tumor mutation count correlated with how many alpha and beta TCRs expanded intratumorally.

Noted time point: sample taken at primary tumor resection. TCRdb called the 5' RACE reads again in MiXCR, with one record for every CDR3 protein. The sample has several thousand distinct CDR3 sequences; approximately 12% are singletons. For these receptors, no antigen is known. This specimen was lung tumor tissue, taken at surgery. The receptors derive from a male donor with early-stage non-small cell lung cancer.

This clonotype was counted ten times or more. Since the library was made to target alpha chains, this beta chain is a stray read and its abundance is not meaningful. V usage is TRBV2 and J usage is TRBJ1-1; D remains unclear. Trimming took off 7 bases at V and 1 base at J, with 7 bases between the two ends. This CDR3 region has 12 residues. Germline loops: CDR1 SNHLY, CDR2 FYNNEI. The DNA for the CDR3 is TGTGCCAGCACACGGGAGAACACTGAAGCTTTCTTT. Protein sequence: CASTRENTEAFF.

This clonotype is medium-sized within its sample. With the library built for alpha chains, this beta chain is off target and its frequency is not meaningful. The chain joins TRBV13 to TRBJ2-3, with D tentatively TRBD2 (5 bases). CDR3 length: 16 residues. V lost 4 bases and J 4 bases, leaving 18 bases between the germline ends. Germline V gives CDR1 PRHDT, CDR2 FYEKMQ (reference sequence). CDR3 coding DNA: TGTGCCAGCAGCTCGAGGAAGGGAGTTCGGGCAGATACGCAGTATTTT. Translating it yields CASSSRKGVRADTQYF.

This clonotype was recorded many times. This beta chain turned up in a library designed for alpha chains; as an off-target read, its abundance says little. This chain links TRBV6-1 with TRBJ1-5, with 8 positions matching TRBD1. Germline trimming cut 5 bases from V and 3 bases from J; bases unmatched to any gene: 3. The germline gives CDR1 MNHNS, CDR2 SASEGT. CDR3 length: 14 residues. In DNA form, the CDR3 reads TGTGCCAGCAGTTTGGGACAGGTCAATCAGCCCCAGCATTTT. Its protein is CASSLGQVNQPQHF.

This clonotype showed up many times. This beta chain is a stray sequence in a library constructed for alpha chains; its clone size is not meaningful. The chain combines TRBV15 with TRBJ2-1; perhaps D is TRBD1 or TRBD2 (5 bases each). Looked up from germline, CDR1 is LNHNV and CDR2 is YYDKDF (reference sequence). The CDR3 length is 15 residues. V was shortened by 0 bases and J by 6 bases, with 12 bases between the two germline ends. In nucleotides, the CDR3 is TGTGCCACCAGCAGAGATTTAGGGGCGGGCAATGAGCAGTTCTTC. This codes for CATSRDLGAGNEQFF.

This clonotype has only a few counts. With the library built for alpha chains, this beta chain is off target and its frequency is not meaningful. V gene TRBV10-3 combines with J gene TRBJ1-5; the D gene is possibly TRBD1 (5 bases). Trimming took 11 bases from V and 4 from J, leaving 18 bases between them. Germline CDR1 reads ENHRY; CDR2 reads SYGVKD. The CDR3 covers 14 residues. This chain's CDR3 is CAAGRGTENQPQHF. The CDR3 bases are TGTGCCGCGGGCCGGGGGACGGAGAATCAGCCCCAGCATTTT.

This clonotype was found many times. Within a library made for alpha chains, this beta chain is off target, and its count is uninformative. The chain carries TRBV18 and TRBJ1-1; TRBD1 is a possible D gene (5 bases). V lost 3 bases and J lost 1, with 12 bases in between. Germline V lookup: CDR1 KGHSH, CDR2 LQKENI. CDR3 length: 15 residues. Here the CDR3 DNA reads TGTGCCAGCTCACCCTATCCCGGGGGGAACACTGAAGCTTTCTTT. It yields the protein CASSPYPGGNTEAFF.

About this clonotype: This beta chain appears as a stray read in a library generated for alpha chains; its size is not informative. The chain uses TRBV4-1 and TRBJ2-2; D ambiguous. V lost 4 bases, J lost 7 bases, and 7 bases lay in between. Germline V gene data show CDR1 as MGHRA and CDR2 as YSYEKL. The CDR3 extends over 12 amino acids. This CDR3 reads CASSRDFGELFF. In DNA, the CDR3 is TGCGCCAGCAGCCGCGATTTCGGGGAGCTGTTTTTT.

This clonotype was found many times. This beta chain represents an off-target read in a library built for alpha chains; its size is of limited meaning. The chain is built from TRBV7-9 and TRBJ1-2, with a possible D match to TRBD1 (5 bases). This CDR3 comprises 14 residues. Germline loops: CDR1 SEHNR, CDR2 FQNEAQ (reference sequence). V was pared by 3 bases and J by 3 bases, with 11 bases between. The DNA of the CDR3 is TGTGCCAGCAGCTTCTCAGGGATGGACTATGGCTACACCTTC. Its translation: CASSFSGMDYGYTF.

Regarding this clonotype: A read error may produce the germline difference seen at one junction end. Since it is a stray read in a library aimed at alpha chains, this beta chain has a size that is not meaningful. The V gene is TRBV7-6, the J gene TRBJ2-2, with D possibly matching TRBD2 (6 bases). There are 15 residues in the CDR3. Germline V gene data show CDR1 as SGHVS and CDR2 as FNYEAQ. In DNA form, the CDR3 reads TGTGCTAGCAGCCCTGGAGGGCCGAACACCGGGGAGCTGTTTTTT. Encoded protein: CASSPGGPNTGELFF.

On this clonotype itself: For a library built for alpha chains, this beta chain is a stray read; little rests on its size. V gene TRBV28 combines with J gene TRBJ2-6; D is undetermined. V was cut by 10 bases and J by 0 bases, with 7 bases left in between. The CDR3 sequence is 13 residues long. Germline V gene sequence: CDR1 MDHEN, CDR2 SYDVKM. Here the CDR3 reads CATDYSGANVLTF. CDR3 sequence (DNA): TGTGCCACCGATTACTCTGGGGCCAACGTCCTGACTTTC.

In the case of this clonotype: A library prepared for alpha chains yielded this beta chain as an off-target read; its size is of little meaning. The V call is TRBV29-1, the J call TRBJ2-1, with TRBD2 as a possible D gene (7 bases). Trimming removed 3 bases from V and 8 bases from J, with 20 bases in between. Germline assignment: CDR1 SQVTM and CDR2 ANQGSEA. This CDR3 is built from 15 residues. CDR3 in amino acids: CSVEGARGGPHEQFF. The CDR3 DNA reads TGCAGCGTTGAGGGGGCCAGGGGAGGGCCACATGAGCAGTTCTTC.

In this sample, this clonotype is large. This beta chain is an off-target read within a library intended for alpha chains, so its frequency means little. J is TRBJ2-1 and V is TRBV7-2; TRBD1 aligns across 10 bases. V gave up 3 bases and J gave up 6 bases; unmatched junction bases: 2. Germline-derived CDR1 and CDR2 are SGHTA and FQGNSA. The CDR3 totals 14 residues. DNA of the CDR3: TGTGCCAGCAGCTTTAGGACAGGGGGCAATGAGCAGTTCTTC. This gives the protein CASSFRTGGNEQFF. Full variable domain (outside the CDR3, taken from reference TRBV7-2 and TRBJ2-1): GAGVSQSPSNKVTEKGKDVELRCDPISGHTALYWYRQSLGQGLEFLIYFQGNSAPDKSGLPSDRFSAERTGGSVSTLTIQRTQQEDSAVYLCASSFRTGGNEQFFGPGTRLTVL.

This clonotype was seen repeatedly, ten times or more. Because the library targeted alpha chains, this beta chain is an off-target read whose size means little. CDR3 sequence: CASSSGKEAEAFF. In nucleotides, the CDR3 is TGTGCCAGCAGCTCAGGGAAGGAGGCTGAAGCTTTCTTT. The chain couples TRBV14 to TRBJ1-1, with a possible D match to TRBD1 (5 bases). Trimming cost V 5 bases and J 6 bases, with 13 bases left between them. Germline V lookup: CDR1 SGHDN, CDR2 FVKESK. This CDR3 is built from 13 residues.

This clonotype was seen at least ten times. Since it is a stray read in a library aimed at alpha chains, this beta chain has a size that is not meaningful. The chain has TRBV6-6 and TRBJ2-7, with D tentatively TRBD1 or TRBD2 (5 bases each). The CDR3 has 12 residues. The germline V gene encodes CDR1 MNHNY and CDR2 SVGAGI (reference sequence). Trimming stripped 5 bases from V and 5 bases from J, with 10 bases between. CDR3 protein: CASSGGSNEQYF. Written as DNA, the CDR3 is TGTGCCAGCAGTGGGGGATCGAACGAGCAGTACTTC.

This clonotype was picked up many times. As an off-target read in a library built for alpha chains, this beta chain has a frequency of little significance. CDR3 sequence (DNA): TGTGCCAGCAGCGCGGACAGGAGCTCCTACAATGAGCAGTTCTTC. Its translation: CASSADRSSYNEQFF. The rearrangement uses TRBV6-1 and TRBJ2-1; 7 bases fit TRBD1. The germline V gene encodes CDR1 MNHNS and CDR2 SASEGT. Losses at the gene ends were 6 bases for V and 0 bases for J; bases not matched to a gene: 5. This CDR3 has 15 residues.

This clonotype is categorized as medium-sized. Because this beta chain is a stray read in a library intended to capture alpha chains, its abundance should not be given much weight. The CDR3 nucleotides read TGTGCCAGCAGCTTAGTGGGGGGGGTTGCAGAGACCCAGTACTTC. Amino acid sequence: CASSLVGGVAETQYF. This chain links TRBV11-2 with TRBJ2-5; 7 bases fit TRBD2. The CDR3 is made up of 15 amino acids. The junction had 6 bases not matched to a gene; V was cut back by 1 base and J by 4 bases. The V gene's germline CDR1 is SGHAT and CDR2 FQNNGV. The whole variable domain, remainder taken from reference TRBV11-2 and TRBJ2-5, is EAGVAQSPRYKIIEKRQSVAFWCNPISGHATLYWYQQILGQGPKLLIQFQNNGVVDDSQLPKDRFSAERLKGVDSTLKIQPAKLEDSAVYLCASSLVGGVAETQYFGPGTRLLVL.

This clonotype was detected ten times or more. This beta chain is an off-target read within a library intended for alpha chains, so its frequency means little. The rearrangement uses TRBV19 and TRBJ2-5; D is possibly TRBD2 (5 bases). The CDR3 is 15 amino acids. The V gene's germline CDR1 is LNHDA and CDR2 SQIVND (reference sequence). The germline V and J ends were trimmed by 3 bases and 1 base, with 12 bases remaining between them. The CDR3 region is CASSIGRRIQETQYF. CDR3 in DNA: TGTGCCAGTAGTATCGGCAGGAGGATCCAAGAGACCCAGTACTTC.

This clonotype was found many times. As an off-target read in a library built for alpha chains, this beta chain has a frequency of little significance. The chain employs TRBV29-1 and TRBJ2-2; 8 bases are shared with TRBD1. The CDR3 runs to 15 residues. V shed 5 bases and J 1 base; nucleotides not matched to a gene: 6. The germline CDR1 and CDR2 sequences are SQVTM and ANQGSEA. This chain's CDR3 is CSVHDGTGNTGELFF. Written as DNA, the CDR3 is TGCAGCGTTCATGATGGGACAGGGAACACCGGGGAGCTGTTTTTT.

This clonotype qualifies as medium-sized. Since the library was made to target alpha chains, this beta chain is a stray read and its abundance is not meaningful. The V call is TRBV5-5, the J call TRBJ1-1; maybe TRBD1 (5 bases). V lost 1 base, J lost 1 base, and 14 bases lay in between. This CDR3 is 16 amino acids long. Germline V CDR1 and CDR2: SGHKS, YYEKEE (reference sequence). In nucleotides, the CDR3 is TGTGCCAGCAGCTTGCTACAGGAGGCGGGGAACACTGAAGCTTTCTTT. Translating gives CASSLLQEAGNTEAFF. The variable domain in full, with the rest retrieved from reference TRBV5-5 and TRBJ1-1, is DAGVTQSPTHLIKTRGQQVTLRCSPISGHKSVSWYQQVLGQGPQFIFQYYEKEERGRGNFPDRFSARQFPNYSSELNVNALLLGDSALYLCASSLLQEAGNTEAFFGQGTRLTVV.

This clonotype was seen repeatedly, ten times or more. Found in a library prepared for alpha chains, this beta chain is an off-target read, and its abundance has little meaning. The chain has TRBV4-1 and TRBJ2-2, with D maybe TRBD1 (5 bases). The CDR3 runs to 17 residues. Looked up from germline, CDR1 is MGHRA and CDR2 is YSYEKL. Trimming removed 0 bases at V and 0 bases at J, with 11 bases between. CDR3 DNA: TGCGCCAGCAGCCAAGAAAGGGGCGGCACGAACACCGGGGAGCTGTTTTTT. It specifies CASSQERGGTNTGELFF.

By frequency in the sample, this clonotype is medium-sized. The size of this beta chain means little, since it is a stray read in a library made for alpha chains. This chain uses TRBV27 with TRBJ2-7; TRBD2 might be the D (6 bases). V lost 5 bases and J 0 bases, leaving 20 bases between the germline ends. The germline gives CDR1 MNHEY, CDR2 SMNVEV (reference sequence). The length of the CDR3 is 17 residues. The DNA for the CDR3 is TGTGCCAGCAGTCCACCCCATAGCGGTTCTAGCTCCTACGAGCAGTACTTC. Amino acids: CASSPPHSGSSSYEQYF.

This clonotype was recorded many times. This beta chain is a stray read from a library made for alpha chains; its abundance is not meaningful. This sequence joins TRBV27 and TRBJ1-1; 9 bases match TRBD1. The CDR3 length is 14 residues. V gave up 5 bases and J gave up 5 bases; unmatched junction bases: 6. In germline, CDR1 is MNHEY, CDR2 SMNVEV (reference sequence). DNA of the CDR3: TGTGCCAGCAGTCCCCTGACAGGGGGTACTGAAGCTTTCTTT. Translated: CASSPLTGGTEAFF.

This clonotype was counted at least ten times. In a library made to pick up alpha chains, this beta chain is a stray read with a size that means little. The chain combines TRBV12-3 or TRBV12-4 with TRBJ1-5; D gene uncertain. Between the trimmed V and J ends, which lost 3 bases and 6 bases, there was a span of 9 bases. The CDR3 has 13 residues. CDR3 DNA sequence: TGTGCCAGCAGTTTTGGGCCCGGTCAGCCCCAGCATTTT. Amino acid sequence: CASSFGPGQPQHF.

This clonotype was counted many times. For a library built for alpha chains, this beta chain is a stray read; little rests on its size. The rearrangement uses TRBV4-3 and TRBJ2-1; 8 bases line up with TRBD1. This CDR3 is built from 14 residues. V trimming: 3 bases; J trimming: 12 bases; junction bases outside the gene matches: 10. Per the germline V gene, CDR1 is LGHNA and CDR2 is YSLEER. CDR3 coding DNA: TGCGCCAGCAGCCACACCCAGGGGGCATTGCGGCAGTTCTTC. Encoded protein: CASSHTQGALRQFF.

Turning to this clonotype: With the library built for alpha chains, this beta chain is off target and its frequency is not meaningful. The rearrangement joins TRBV3-1 to TRBJ1-6; no clear D. Germline lookup yields CDR1 LGHDT and CDR2 YNNKEL (reference sequence). The CDR3 sequence is 14 residues long. V lost 0 bases, J lost 14 bases, and 14 bases lay in between. The CDR3 here is CASSQEEPPWTLHF. DNA for the CDR3: TGTGCCAGCAGCCAAGAGGAGCCTCCCTGGACCCTCCACTTT. Full variable domain (outside the CDR3, taken from reference TRBV3-1 and TRBJ1-6): DTAVSQTPKYLVTQMGNDKSIKCEQNLGHDTMYWYKQDSKKFLKIMFSYNNKELIINETVPNRFSPKSPDKAHLNLHINSLELGDSAVYFCASSQEEPPWTLHFGNGTRLTVT.

A note on this clonotype: Being off target in a library aimed at alpha chains, this beta chain has a size of little meaning. This sequence joins TRBV7-9 and TRBJ2-1, with D uncertain. This CDR3 region has 12 residues. V was shortened by 6 bases and J by 7 bases, with 10 bases between the two germline ends. Germline V gene sequence: CDR1 SEHNR, CDR2 FQNEAQ (reference sequence). The CDR3, as DNA: TGTGCCAGCAGTCGGACCGGGAATGAGCAGTTCTTC. It yields the protein CASSRTGNEQFF.

The table lists this clonotype with many counts. With the library built for alpha chains, this beta chain is off target and its frequency is not meaningful. This chain links TRBV12-3 or TRBV12-4 with TRBJ1-1; weak D call: TRBD1 (5 bases). Trimming left V 1 base short and J 14 bases short, with 14 bases between. This CDR3 is 12 amino acids long. The CDR3 is CASSLGWGRIFF. CDR3 nucleotides: TGTGCCAGCAGTTTAGGTTGGGGGAGGATATTCTTT.

This clonotype appeared many times. This beta chain slipped into a library made for alpha chains as a stray read, so its size is not meaningful. The chain has TRBV28 and TRBJ2-3, with D maybe TRBD2 (6 bases). CDR3 length equals 17 residues. Germline CDR1 is MDHEN and CDR2 is SYDVKM. V shed 2 bases and J shed 1 base, with 16 bases lying between them. CDR3 in amino acids: CASSLRRDSSGTDTQYF. For the CDR3, the DNA is TGTGCCAGCAGTTTAAGGCGGGACTCCAGCGGCACAGATACGCAGTATTTT.

This clonotype was seen ten or more times. Since the library was made to target alpha chains, this beta chain is a stray read and its abundance is not meaningful. The chain recombines TRBV28 with TRBJ1-1; D not resolved. With 3 bases removed from V and 9 bases from J, the gap between germline ends came to 8 bases. The CDR3 totals 11 residues. CDR1 and CDR2 from the germline V gene are MDHEN and SYDVKM. This CDR3 reads CASSLGGKAFF. Written as DNA, the CDR3 is TGTGCCAGCAGTTTGGGCGGGAAAGCTTTCTTT.

This clonotype was recorded many times. This beta chain is a stray read from a library made for alpha chains; its abundance is not meaningful. DNA of the CDR3: TGTGCCAGCAGTTACTCGAAAGCGATGAGCTCCTACAATGAGCAGTTCTTC. Its translation is CASSYSKAMSSYNEQFF. The chain has TRBV6-5 and TRBJ2-1; D not certain. The germline gives CDR1 MNHEY, CDR2 SVGAGI. Trimming shortened V by 0 bases and J by 0 bases, and 12 bases separated the two germline ends. The CDR3 length is 17 residues.

Points on this clonotype: For a library built for alpha chains, this beta chain is a stray read; little rests on its size. The chain has TRBV7-2 and TRBJ2-1; D possibly corresponds to TRBD1 (6 bases). Germline V lookup: CDR1 SGHTA, CDR2 FQGNSA. Trimming cost V 4 bases and J 6 bases, with 13 bases left between them. The CDR3 is 14 amino acids. The CDR3 DNA reads as TGTGCCAGCAGCTCCGCCGGGACAATCAATGAGCAGTTCTTC. It is translated as CASSSAGTINEQFF.

This clonotype was recorded at least ten times. This beta chain is a stray read from a library made for alpha chains; its abundance is not meaningful. The chain links TRBV5-1 to TRBJ2-7; 7 positions match TRBD1. V was pared by 4 bases and J by 0 bases, with 7 bases of the junction left unmatched. The CDR3 loop spans 15 amino acids. CDR1 SGHRS and CDR2 YFSETQ come from the germline V gene. CDR3 residues: CASSEGTVSSYEQYF. CDR3 DNA sequence: TGCGCCAGCAGCGAGGGGACAGTTTCCTCCTACGAGCAGTACTTC.